This record concerns one T cell receptor beta chain sequence. Its target is not known. A junction end diverges from the germline sequence, so it may reflect a read error. The sample originates from a study of beta chain features in type 1 diabetes. Overall study context: All samples combined gave 90 million to 130 million sorted cells for examination.

This CDR3 has 15 amino acids. Germline assignment: CDR1 SEHNR and CDR2 FQNEAQ (reference sequence). As every portion of the isolated RNA was reverse transcribed, the sequencing read expressed TCRB transcripts. Generated by immunoSEQ multiplex PCR, the TCRdb table keeps only in-frame clones and is missing some. In the table there are roughly 140,000 clones, less than 9.5% of which are singletons. Study observations and caveats: A moderate, significant TCRB CDR3 shortening appeared in type 1 diabetes across four CD4+ subsets. Patients with type 1 diabetes showed fewer VDJ junction insertions and more deletions. No resolution was reached here on whether HLA type influences TCRB rearrangement.

The TCR comes from a man aged 18 to 29 in good health. Sample: central memory CD4+ T cells from blood. This chain uses TRBV7-9 with TRBJ2-7; TRBD1 matches 8 bases. The DNA of the CDR3 is TGCGCCAGCAGCCAAGGGACAGGAAGCTCCTACGAGCAGTACTTC. Translated, it gives CASSQGTGSSYEQYF.